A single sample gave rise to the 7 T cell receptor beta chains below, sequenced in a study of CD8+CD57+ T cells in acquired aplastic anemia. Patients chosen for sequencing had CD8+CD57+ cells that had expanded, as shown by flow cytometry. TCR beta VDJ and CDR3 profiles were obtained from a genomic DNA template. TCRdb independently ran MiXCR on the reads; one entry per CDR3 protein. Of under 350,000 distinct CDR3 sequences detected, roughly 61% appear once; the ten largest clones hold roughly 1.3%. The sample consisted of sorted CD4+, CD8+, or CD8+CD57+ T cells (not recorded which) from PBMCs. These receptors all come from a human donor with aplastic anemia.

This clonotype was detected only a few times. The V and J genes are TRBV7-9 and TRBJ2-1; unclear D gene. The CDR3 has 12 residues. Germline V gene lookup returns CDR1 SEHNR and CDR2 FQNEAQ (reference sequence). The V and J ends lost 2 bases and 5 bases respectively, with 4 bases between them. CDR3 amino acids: CASSLINNEQFF. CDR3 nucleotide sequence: TGTGCCAGCAGCTTAATTAACAATGAGCAGTTCTTC.

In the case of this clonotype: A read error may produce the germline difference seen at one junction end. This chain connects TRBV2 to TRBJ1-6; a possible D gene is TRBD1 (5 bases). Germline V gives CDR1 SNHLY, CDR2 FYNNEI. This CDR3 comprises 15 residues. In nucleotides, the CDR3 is TGTGCCAGCAGCGCCAGGGTCCCCTATAATTCACCCCTCCATTTT. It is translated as CASSARVPYNSPLHF.

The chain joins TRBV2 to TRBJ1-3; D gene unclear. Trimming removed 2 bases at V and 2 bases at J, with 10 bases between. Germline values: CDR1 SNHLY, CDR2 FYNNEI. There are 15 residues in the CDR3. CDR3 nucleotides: TGTGCCAGCAGTGAAATGACCAGGACTGGAAACACCATATATTTT. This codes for CASSEMTRTGNTIYF.

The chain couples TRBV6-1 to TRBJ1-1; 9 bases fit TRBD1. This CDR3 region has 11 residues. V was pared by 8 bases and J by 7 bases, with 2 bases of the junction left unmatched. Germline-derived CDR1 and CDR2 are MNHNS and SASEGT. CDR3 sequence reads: CASRGQGEAFF. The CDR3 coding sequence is TGTGCCAGCCGGGGACAGGGTGAAGCTTTCTTT.

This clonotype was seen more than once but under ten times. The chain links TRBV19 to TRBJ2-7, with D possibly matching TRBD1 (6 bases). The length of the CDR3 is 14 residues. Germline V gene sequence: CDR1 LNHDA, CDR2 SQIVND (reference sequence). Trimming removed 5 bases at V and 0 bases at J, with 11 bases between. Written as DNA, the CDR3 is TGTGCCAGTAGTCTTCAGGACAGCTCCTACGAGCAGTACTTC. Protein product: CASSLQDSSYEQYF.

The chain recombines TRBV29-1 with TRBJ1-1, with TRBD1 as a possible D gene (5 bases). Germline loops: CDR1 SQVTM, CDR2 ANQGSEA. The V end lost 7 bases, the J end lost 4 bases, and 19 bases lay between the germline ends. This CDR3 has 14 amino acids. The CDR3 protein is CSAYGEGYGTEAFF. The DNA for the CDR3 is TGCAGCGCCTATGGGGAGGGGTATGGCACTGAAGCTTTCTTT.

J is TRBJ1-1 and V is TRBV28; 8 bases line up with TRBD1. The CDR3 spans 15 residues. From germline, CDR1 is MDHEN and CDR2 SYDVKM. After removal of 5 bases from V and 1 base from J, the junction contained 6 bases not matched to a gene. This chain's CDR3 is CASSPRTGWNTEAFF. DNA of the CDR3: TGTGCCAGCAGTCCCCGGACAGGGTGGAACACTGAAGCTTTCTTT.